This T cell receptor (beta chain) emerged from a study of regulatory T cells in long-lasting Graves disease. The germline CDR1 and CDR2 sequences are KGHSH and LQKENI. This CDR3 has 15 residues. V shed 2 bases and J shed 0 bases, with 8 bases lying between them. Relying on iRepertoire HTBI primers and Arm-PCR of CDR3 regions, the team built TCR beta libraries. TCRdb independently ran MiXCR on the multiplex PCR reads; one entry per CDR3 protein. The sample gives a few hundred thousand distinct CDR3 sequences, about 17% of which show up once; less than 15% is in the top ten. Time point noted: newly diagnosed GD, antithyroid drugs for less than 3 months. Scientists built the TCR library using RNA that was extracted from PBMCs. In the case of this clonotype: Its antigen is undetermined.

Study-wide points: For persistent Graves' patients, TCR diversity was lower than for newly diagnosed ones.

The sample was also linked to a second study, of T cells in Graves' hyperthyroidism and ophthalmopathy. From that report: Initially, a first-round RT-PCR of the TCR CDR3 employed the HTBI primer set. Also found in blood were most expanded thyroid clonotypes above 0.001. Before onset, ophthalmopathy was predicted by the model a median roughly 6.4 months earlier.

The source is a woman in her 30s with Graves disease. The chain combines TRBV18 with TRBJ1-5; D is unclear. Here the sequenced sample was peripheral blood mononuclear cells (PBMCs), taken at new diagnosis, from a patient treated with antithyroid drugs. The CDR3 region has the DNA TGTGCCAGCTCACCAGAGATCTATAGCAATCAGCCCCAGCATTTT. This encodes CASSPEIYSNQPQHF. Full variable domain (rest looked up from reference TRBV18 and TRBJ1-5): NAGVMQNPRHLVRRRGQEARLRCSPMKGHSHVYWYRQLPEEGLKFMVYLQKENIIDESGMPKERFSAEFPKEGPSILRIQQVVRGDSAAYFCASSPEIYSNQPQHFGDGTRLSIL.